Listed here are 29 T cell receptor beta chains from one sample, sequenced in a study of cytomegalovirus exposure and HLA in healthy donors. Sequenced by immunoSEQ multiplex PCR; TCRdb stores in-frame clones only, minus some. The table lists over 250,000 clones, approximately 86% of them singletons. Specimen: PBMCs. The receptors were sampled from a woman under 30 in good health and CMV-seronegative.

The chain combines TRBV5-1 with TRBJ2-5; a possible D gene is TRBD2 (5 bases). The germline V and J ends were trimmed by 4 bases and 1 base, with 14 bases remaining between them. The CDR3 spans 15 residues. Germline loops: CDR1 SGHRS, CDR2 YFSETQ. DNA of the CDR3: TGCGCCAGCAGCCTCGCTAGCATGGGCCAAGAGACCCAGTACTTC. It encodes CASSLASMGQETQYF.

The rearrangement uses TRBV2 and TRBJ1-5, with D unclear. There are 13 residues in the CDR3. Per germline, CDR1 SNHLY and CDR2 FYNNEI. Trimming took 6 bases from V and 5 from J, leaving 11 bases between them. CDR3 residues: CASRPTVDQPQHF. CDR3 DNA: TGTGCCAGCAGACCTACAGTAGATCAGCCCCAGCATTTT.

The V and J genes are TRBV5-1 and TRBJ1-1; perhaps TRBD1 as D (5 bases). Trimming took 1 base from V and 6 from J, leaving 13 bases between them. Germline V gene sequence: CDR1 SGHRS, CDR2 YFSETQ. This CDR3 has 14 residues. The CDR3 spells CASSLQGLEAEAFF. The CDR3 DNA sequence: TGCGCCAGCAGCTTGCAGGGTTTGGAAGCTGAAGCTTTCTTT.

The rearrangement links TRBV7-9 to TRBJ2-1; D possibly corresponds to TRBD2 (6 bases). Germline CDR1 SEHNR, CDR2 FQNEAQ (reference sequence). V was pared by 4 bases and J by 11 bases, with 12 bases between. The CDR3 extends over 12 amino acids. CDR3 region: CASSSGDPQQFF. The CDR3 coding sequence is TGTGCCAGCAGCTCGGGGGACCCCCAGCAGTTCTTC.

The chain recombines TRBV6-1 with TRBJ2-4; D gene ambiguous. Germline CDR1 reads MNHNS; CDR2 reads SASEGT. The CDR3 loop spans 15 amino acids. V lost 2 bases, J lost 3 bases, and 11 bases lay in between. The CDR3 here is CASSELSSFKNIQYF. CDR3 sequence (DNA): TGTGCCAGCAGTGAACTAAGCTCGTTCAAAAACATTCAGTACTTC.

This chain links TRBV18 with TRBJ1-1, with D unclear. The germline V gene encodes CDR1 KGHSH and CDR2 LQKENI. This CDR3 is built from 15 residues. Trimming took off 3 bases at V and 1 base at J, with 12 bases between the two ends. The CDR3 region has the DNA TGTGCCAGCTCACCTGAGAGTAGAAGGAACACTGAAGCTTTCTTT. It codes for CASSPESRRNTEAFF. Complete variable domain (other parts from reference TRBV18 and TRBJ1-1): NAGVMQNPRHLVRRRGQEARLRCSPMKGHSHVYWYRQLPEEGLKFMVYLQKENIIDESGMPKERFSAEFPKEGPSILRIQQVVRGDSAAYFCASSPESRRNTEAFFGQGTRLTVV.

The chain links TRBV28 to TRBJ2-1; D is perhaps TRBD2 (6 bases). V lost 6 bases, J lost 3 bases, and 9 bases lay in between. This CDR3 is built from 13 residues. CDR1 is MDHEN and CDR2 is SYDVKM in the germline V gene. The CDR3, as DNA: TGTGCCAGCAGGGTGGGGGGCTACAATGAGCAGTTCTTC. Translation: CASRVGGYNEQFF.

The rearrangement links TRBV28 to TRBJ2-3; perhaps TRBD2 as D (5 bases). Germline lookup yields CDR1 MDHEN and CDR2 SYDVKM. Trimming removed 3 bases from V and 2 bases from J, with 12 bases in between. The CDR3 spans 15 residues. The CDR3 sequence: CASSFAGPATDTQYF. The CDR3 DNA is TGTGCCAGCAGTTTCGCGGGCCCCGCCACAGATACGCAGTATTTT.

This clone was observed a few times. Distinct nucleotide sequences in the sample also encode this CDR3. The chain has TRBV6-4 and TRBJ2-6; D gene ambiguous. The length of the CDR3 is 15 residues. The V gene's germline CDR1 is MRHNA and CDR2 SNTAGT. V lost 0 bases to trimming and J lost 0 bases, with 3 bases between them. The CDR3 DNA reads TGTGCCAGCAGTGACTCGCGCTCTGGGGCCAACGTCCTGACTTTC. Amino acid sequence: CASSDSRSGANVLTF.

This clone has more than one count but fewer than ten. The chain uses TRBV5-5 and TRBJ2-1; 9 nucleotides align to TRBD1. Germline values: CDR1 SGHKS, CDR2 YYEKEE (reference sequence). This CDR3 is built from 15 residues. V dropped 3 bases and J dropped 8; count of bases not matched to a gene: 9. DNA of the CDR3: TGTGCCAGCAGCTCGCCGGGACAGGGTCGAGATGAGCAGTTCTTC. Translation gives CASSSPGQGRDEQFF. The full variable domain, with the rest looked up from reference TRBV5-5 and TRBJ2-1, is DAGVTQSPTHLIKTRGQQVTLRCSPISGHKSVSWYQQVLGQGPQFIFQYYEKEERGRGNFPDRFSARQFPNYSSELNVNALLLGDSALYLCASSSPGQGRDEQFFGPGTRLTVL.

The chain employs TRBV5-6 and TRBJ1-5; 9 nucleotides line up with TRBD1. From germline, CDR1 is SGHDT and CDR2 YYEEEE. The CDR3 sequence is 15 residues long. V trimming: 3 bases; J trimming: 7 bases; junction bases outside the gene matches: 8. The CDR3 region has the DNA TGTGCCAGCAGCTACCGGGACAGGGACGAACAGCCCCAGCATTTT. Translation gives CASSYRDRDEQPQHF.

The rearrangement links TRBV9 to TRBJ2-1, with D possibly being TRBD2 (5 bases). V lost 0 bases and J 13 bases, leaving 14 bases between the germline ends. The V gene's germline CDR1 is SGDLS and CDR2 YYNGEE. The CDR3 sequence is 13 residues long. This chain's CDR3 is CASSVDEGFYQFF. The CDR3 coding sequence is TGTGCCAGCAGCGTAGACGAGGGTTTTTATCAGTTCTTC.

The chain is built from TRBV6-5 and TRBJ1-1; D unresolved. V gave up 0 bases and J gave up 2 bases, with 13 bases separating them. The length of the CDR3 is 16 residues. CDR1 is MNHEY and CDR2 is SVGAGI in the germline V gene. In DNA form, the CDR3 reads TGTGCCAGCAGTTACTCGATAACGGGATTAAACACTGAAGCTTTCTTT. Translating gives CASSYSITGLNTEAFF.

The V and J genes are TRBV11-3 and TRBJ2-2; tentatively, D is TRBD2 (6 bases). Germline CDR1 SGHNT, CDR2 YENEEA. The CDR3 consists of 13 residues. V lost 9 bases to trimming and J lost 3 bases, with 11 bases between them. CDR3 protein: CASSGLHTGELFF. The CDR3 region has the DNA TGTGCCAGTTCGGGACTCCACACCGGGGAGCTGTTTTTT.

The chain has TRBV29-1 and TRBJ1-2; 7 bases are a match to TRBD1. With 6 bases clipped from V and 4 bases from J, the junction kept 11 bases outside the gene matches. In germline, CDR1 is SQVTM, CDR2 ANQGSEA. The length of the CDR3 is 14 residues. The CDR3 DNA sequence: TGCAGCGTGGCTTCCCGGGACAGCTTCTATGGCTACACCTTC. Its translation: CSVASRDSFYGYTF. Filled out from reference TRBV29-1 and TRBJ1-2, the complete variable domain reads SAVISQKPSRDICQRGTSLTIQCQVDSQVTMMFWYRQQPGQSLTLIATANQGSEATYESGFVIDKFPISRPNLTFSTLTVSNMSPEDSSIYLCSVASRDSFYGYTFGSGTRLTVV.

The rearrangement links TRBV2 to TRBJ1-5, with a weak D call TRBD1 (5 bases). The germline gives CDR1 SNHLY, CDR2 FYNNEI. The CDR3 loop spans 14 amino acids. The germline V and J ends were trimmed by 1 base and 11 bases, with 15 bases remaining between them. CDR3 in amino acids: CASSEGGREETQHF. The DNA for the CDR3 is TGTGCCAGCAGTGAAGGCGGCAGGGAAGAGACCCAGCATTTT.

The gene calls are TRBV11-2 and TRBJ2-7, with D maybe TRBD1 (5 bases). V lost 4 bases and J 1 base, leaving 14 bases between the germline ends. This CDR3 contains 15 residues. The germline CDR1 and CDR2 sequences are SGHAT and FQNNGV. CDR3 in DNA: TGTGCCAGCAGCTCACCCAGCCAGGGTTCCTACGAGCAGTACTTC. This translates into CASSSPSQGSYEQYF.

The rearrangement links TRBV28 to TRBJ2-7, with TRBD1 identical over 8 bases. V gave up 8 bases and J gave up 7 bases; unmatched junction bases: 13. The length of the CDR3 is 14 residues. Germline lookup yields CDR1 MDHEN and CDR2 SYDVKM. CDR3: CASSLQQGGGEQYF. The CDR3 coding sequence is TGTGCCAGCTCACTTCAACAGGGGGGCGGAGAGCAGTACTTC.

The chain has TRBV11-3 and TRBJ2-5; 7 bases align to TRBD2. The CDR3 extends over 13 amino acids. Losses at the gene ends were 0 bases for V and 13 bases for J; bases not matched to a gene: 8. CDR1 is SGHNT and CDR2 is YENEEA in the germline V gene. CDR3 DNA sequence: TGTGCCAGCAGCTTAGATTGGCTAGCGGTGCGGTACTTC. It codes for CASSLDWLAVRYF.

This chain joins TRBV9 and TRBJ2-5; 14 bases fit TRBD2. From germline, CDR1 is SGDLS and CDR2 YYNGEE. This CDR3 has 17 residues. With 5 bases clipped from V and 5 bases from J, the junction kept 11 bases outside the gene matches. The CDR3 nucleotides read TGTGCCAGCAGTACCTCGACTAGCGGGGGGGCCGCTGAGACCCAGTACTTC. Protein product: CASSTSTSGGAAETQYF.

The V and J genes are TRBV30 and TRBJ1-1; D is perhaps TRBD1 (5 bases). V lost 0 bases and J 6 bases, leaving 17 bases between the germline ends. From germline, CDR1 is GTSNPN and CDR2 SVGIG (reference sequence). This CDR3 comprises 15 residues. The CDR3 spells CAWSVGYSTGAEAFF. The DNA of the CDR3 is TGTGCCTGGAGTGTCGGATATTCAACGGGGGCTGAAGCTTTCTTT.

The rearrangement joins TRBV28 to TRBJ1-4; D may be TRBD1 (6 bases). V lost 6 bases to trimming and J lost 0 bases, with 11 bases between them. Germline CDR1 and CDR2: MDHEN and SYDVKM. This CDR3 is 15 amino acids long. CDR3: CASSLGQTTNEKLFF. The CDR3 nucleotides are TGTGCCAGCAGCCTTGGACAGACAACTAATGAAAAACTGTTTTTT.

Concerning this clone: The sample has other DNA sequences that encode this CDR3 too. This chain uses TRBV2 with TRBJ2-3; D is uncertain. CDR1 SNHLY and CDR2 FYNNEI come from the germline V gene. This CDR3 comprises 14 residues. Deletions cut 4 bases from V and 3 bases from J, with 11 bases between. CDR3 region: CASSVSTGTDTQYF. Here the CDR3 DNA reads TGTGCCAGCAGTGTGAGTACCGGGACAGATACGCAGTATTTT.

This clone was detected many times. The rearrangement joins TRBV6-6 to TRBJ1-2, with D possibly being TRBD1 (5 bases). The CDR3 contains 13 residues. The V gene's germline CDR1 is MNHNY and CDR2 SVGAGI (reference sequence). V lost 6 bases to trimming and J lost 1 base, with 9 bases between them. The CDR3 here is CASSVRDNYGYTF. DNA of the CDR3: TGTGCCAGCAGCGTCAGGGATAACTATGGCTACACCTTC.

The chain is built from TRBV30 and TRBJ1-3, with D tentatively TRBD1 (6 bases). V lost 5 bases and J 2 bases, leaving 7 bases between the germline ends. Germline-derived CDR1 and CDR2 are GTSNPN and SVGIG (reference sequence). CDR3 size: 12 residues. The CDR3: CAWEGAGNTIYF. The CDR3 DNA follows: TGTGCCTGGGAGGGGGCTGGAAACACCATATATTTT.

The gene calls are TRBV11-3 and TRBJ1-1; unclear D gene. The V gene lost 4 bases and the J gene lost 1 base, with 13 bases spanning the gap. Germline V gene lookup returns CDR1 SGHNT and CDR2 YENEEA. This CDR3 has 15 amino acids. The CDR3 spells CASSSFGYGNTEAFF. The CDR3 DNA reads TGTGCCAGCAGCTCGTTCGGTTACGGGAACACTGAAGCTTTCTTT.

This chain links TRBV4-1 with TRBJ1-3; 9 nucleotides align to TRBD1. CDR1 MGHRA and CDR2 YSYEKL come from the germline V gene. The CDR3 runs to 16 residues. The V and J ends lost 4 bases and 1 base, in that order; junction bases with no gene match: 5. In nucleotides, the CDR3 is TGCGCCAGCAGCCTGCCCGGGACAGGGTCTGGAAACACCATATATTTT. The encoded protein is CASSLPGTGSGNTIYF.

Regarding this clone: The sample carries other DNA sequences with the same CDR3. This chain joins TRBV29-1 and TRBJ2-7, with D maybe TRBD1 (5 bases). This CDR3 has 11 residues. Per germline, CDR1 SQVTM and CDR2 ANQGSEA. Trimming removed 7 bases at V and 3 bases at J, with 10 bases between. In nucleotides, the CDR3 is TGCAGCGCCACAGACAGCTACGAGCAGTACTTC. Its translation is CSATDSYEQYF.

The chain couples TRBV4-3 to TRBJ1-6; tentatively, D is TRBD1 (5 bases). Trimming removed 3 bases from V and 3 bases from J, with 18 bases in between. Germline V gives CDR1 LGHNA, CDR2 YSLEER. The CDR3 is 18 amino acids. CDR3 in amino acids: CASSQGTAGRGYNSPLHF. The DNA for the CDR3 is TGCGCCAGCAGCCAGGGGACTGCCGGGAGGGGCTATAATTCACCCCTCCACTTT.